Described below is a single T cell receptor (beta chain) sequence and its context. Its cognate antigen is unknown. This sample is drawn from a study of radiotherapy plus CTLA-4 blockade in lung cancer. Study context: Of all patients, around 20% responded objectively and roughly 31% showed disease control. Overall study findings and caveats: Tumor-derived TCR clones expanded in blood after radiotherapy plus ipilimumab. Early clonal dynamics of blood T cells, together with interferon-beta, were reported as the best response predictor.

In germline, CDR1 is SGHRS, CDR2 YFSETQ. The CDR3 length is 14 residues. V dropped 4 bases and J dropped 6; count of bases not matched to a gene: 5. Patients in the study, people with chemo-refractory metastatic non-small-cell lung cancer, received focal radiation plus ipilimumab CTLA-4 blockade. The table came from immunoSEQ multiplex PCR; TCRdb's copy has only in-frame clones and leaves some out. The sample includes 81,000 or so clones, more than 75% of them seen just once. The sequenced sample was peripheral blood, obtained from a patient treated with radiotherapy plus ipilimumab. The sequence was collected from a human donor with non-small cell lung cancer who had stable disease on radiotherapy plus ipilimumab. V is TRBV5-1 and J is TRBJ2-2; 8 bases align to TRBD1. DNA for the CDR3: TGCGCCAGCAGCCCGGACAGGGAGGCCGGGGAGCTGTTTTTT. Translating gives CASSPDREAGELFF.